The 24 T cell receptor beta chains reported below all come from one sample, sequenced in a study of cytomegalovirus exposure and HLA in healthy donors. Primers included in the PCR were 60 Vbeta and 13 Jbeta primers. Repertoires were generated with immunoSEQ multiplex PCR, while TCRdb's copy carries only in-frame clones and drops some. Of roughly 120,000 clones listed, over 60% are singletons. The source material was PBMCs. These receptor sequences come from a woman aged 40-49 years in good health and CMV-seropositive.

This clone was observed a handful of times. The chain couples TRBV5-4 to TRBJ1-2, with D possibly TRBD1 on 6 matching bases. Trimming pared 2 bases from V and 4 bases from J, leaving 12 bases between. This CDR3 has 14 amino acids. Germline CDR1 reads SGHNT; CDR2 reads YYREEE (reference sequence). The CDR3 DNA reads as TGTGCCAGCAGCTTCACAGGGCGCGGCTATGGCTACACCTTC. Translating gives CASSFTGRGYGYTF.

This sequence joins TRBV19 and TRBJ1-2, with D possibly being TRBD1 (6 bases). Germline CDR1 reads LNHDA; CDR2 reads SQIVND (reference sequence). V gave up 2 bases and J gave up 7 bases, with 14 bases separating them. The CDR3 length is 14 residues. The CDR3 sequence: CASSILKQGPGYTF. The CDR3 DNA reads as TGTGCCAGTAGTATACTTAAACAGGGCCCTGGCTACACCTTC.

This chain uses TRBV5-1 with TRBJ2-7; TRBD2 matches at 8 bases. There are 15 residues in the CDR3. CDR1 and CDR2 (germline): SGHRS, YFSETQ. V trimming: 3 bases; J trimming: 0 bases; junction bases outside the gene matches: 5. This chain's CDR3 is CASSSQRGHSYEQYF. The CDR3 DNA follows: TGCGCCAGCAGCTCTCAGCGGGGGCACTCCTACGAGCAGTACTTC.

V and J are TRBV2 and TRBJ2-6, with TRBD1 matching 8 bases. Germline V gene data show CDR1 as SNHLY and CDR2 as FYNNEI. CDR3 length: 17 amino acids. J was trimmed by 1 base and V by 6 bases; bases with no gene match: 8. DNA of the CDR3: TGTGCCAGCAGGGGGACAGGTCTAGGATCTGGGGCCAACGTCCTGACTTTC. It encodes CASRGTGLGSGANVLTF.

The rearrangement uses TRBV5-5 and TRBJ1-3; no firm D call. From germline, CDR1 is SGHKS and CDR2 YYEKEE (reference sequence). This CDR3 comprises 12 residues. Trimming pared 3 bases from V and 5 bases from J, leaving 6 bases between. The CDR3 region is CASSSFRNTIYF. DNA of the CDR3: TGTGCCAGCAGCTCGTTTCGAAACACCATATATTTT.

This rearrangement joins TRBV6-6 to TRBJ1-3, with D tentatively TRBD1 (5 bases). Germline V gene sequence: CDR1 MNHNY, CDR2 SVGAGI (reference sequence). Trimming left V 6 bases short and J 0 bases short, with 9 bases between. This CDR3 is 14 amino acids long. The CDR3 is CASRDTGSGNTIYF. CDR3 nucleotide sequence: TGTGCCAGCAGGGACACCGGCTCTGGAAACACCATATATTTT.

This chain links TRBV18 with TRBJ1-1; unclear D gene. Per the germline V gene, CDR1 is KGHSH and CDR2 is LQKENI. Deletions cut 0 bases from V and 3 bases from J, with 14 bases between. This CDR3 region has 16 residues. The CDR3 loop reads CASSPPGGLQDTEAFF. CDR3 DNA: TGTGCCAGCTCACCACCGGGCGGACTTCAGGACACTGAAGCTTTCTTT.

The CDR3 DNA follows: TGTGCCAGCAGCCTTATGCACAGAGCAGAGACCCAGTACTTC. It encodes CASSLMHRAETQYF. The V call is TRBV5-5, the J call TRBJ2-5, with D unresolved. CDR1 is SGHKS, CDR2 YYEKEE, per germline (reference sequence). Trimming cost V 4 bases and J 4 bases, with 14 bases left between them. This CDR3 is 14 amino acids long.

The CDR3 DNA is TGTGCCATCAGTTGGACAGGGGGAGACGAAAAACTGTTTTTT. This gives the protein CAISWTGGDEKLFF. The chain carries TRBV10-3 and TRBJ1-4; 10 bases align to TRBD1. The ends lost 5 bases at V and 8 bases at J; junction bases unmatched: 5. There are 14 residues in the CDR3. Germline V gives CDR1 ENHRY, CDR2 SYGVKD.

This clone was seen once. The V call is TRBV7-8, the J call TRBJ1-2; 8 nucleotides agree with TRBD1. The CDR3 has 14 residues. Germline V gene data show CDR1 as SGHVS and CDR2 as FQNEAQ. Unmatched junction bases numbered 6, after V lost 5 bases and J lost 4 bases. CDR3 region: CASSRTGLSYGYTF. The DNA of the CDR3 is TGTGCCAGCAGCCGGACAGGGCTTTCCTATGGCTACACCTTC.

The rearrangement uses TRBV7-9 and TRBJ1-2; tentative D call: TRBD1 (6 bases). This CDR3 comprises 12 residues. Germline loops: CDR1 SEHNR, CDR2 FQNEAQ (reference sequence). V dropped 3 bases and J dropped 7 bases, with 9 bases sitting between them. The CDR3 loop is CASSFYRAGYTF. DNA of the CDR3: TGTGCCAGCAGCTTCTACAGGGCTGGCTACACCTTC.

This clone was counted between two and nine times. The V gene is TRBV6-1, the J gene TRBJ2-2; tentatively, D is TRBD1 (5 bases). V was cut by 6 bases and J by 4 bases, with 12 bases left in between. This CDR3 has 14 residues. The germline CDR1 and CDR2 sequences are MNHNS and SASEGT. The chain's CDR3 is CASRRPGITGELFF. The CDR3 DNA follows: TGTGCCAGCAGGCGGCCAGGGATCACCGGGGAGCTGTTTTTT.

V gene TRBV11-2 combines with J gene TRBJ2-7, with 13 bases fitting TRBD2. CDR3 length equals 18 residues. Germline loops: CDR1 SGHAT, CDR2 FQNNGV. Trimming took 2 bases from V and 2 from J; bases not matched to a gene: 9. The CDR3 reads CASSLLGLAGELAYEQYF. CDR3 in DNA: TGTGCCAGCAGCTTACTAGGACTAGCGGGGGAACTAGCCTACGAGCAGTACTTC.

The rearrangement links TRBV7-9 to TRBJ1-2; 7 nucleotides align to TRBD1. The CDR3 covers 15 residues. V lost 1 base, J lost 8 bases, and 10 bases stayed unmatched. Germline CDR1 is SEHNR and CDR2 is FQNEAQ (reference sequence). CDR3 nucleotide sequence: TGTGCCAGCAGCTTAGTCCTTATTACAGGGGAAGGCTACACCTTC. It yields the protein CASSLVLITGEGYTF.

V is TRBV5-4 and J is TRBJ1-1; no definite D call. Germline V gene lookup returns CDR1 SGHNT and CDR2 YYREEE (reference sequence). The CDR3 runs 12 residues. With 1 base removed from V and 2 bases from J, the gap between germline ends came to 3 bases. DNA of the CDR3: TGTGCCAGCAGCTTGTATAACACTGAAGCTTTCTTT. It translates to CASSLYNTEAFF.

This chain links TRBV5-1 with TRBJ2-2, with TRBD1 matching over 8 bases. V shed 1 base and J 5 bases; nucleotides not matched to a gene: 7. CDR3 length equals 16 residues. From germline, CDR1 is SGHRS and CDR2 YFSETQ. The DNA for the CDR3 is TGCGCCAGCAGCTTGACTGGACAGGGTGGAACCGGGGAGCTGTTTTTT. Its translation: CASSLTGQGGTGELFF.

The gene calls are TRBV10-3 and TRBJ1-5, with no clear D. V was pared by 3 bases and J by 0 bases, with 9 bases between. The germline V gene has CDR1 ENHRY and CDR2 SYGVKD. This CDR3 region has 15 residues. CDR3 DNA: TGTGCCATCAGTGAAGTAGCTAGTAGCAATCAGCCCCAGCATTTT. Translation: CAISEVASSNQPQHF.

Written as DNA, the CDR3 is TGCGCCAGCAGCTTGGAGTCCCCGGGAACCGAAAAACTGTTTTTT. It encodes CASSLESPGTEKLFF. J is TRBJ1-4 and V is TRBV5-1; no definite D call. Trimming removed 0 bases from V and 8 bases from J, with 14 bases in between. Looked up from germline, CDR1 is SGHRS and CDR2 is YFSETQ. The CDR3 runs to 15 residues.

This clone has a single count. This chain joins TRBV29-1 and TRBJ1-4, with 7 bases aligning to TRBD1. The J segment lost 5 bases and the V segment lost 7 bases, leaving 7 bases of the junction unmatched. The CDR3 covers 13 residues. Germline CDR1 and CDR2: SQVTM and ANQGSEA. As DNA, the CDR3 is TGCAGCGGTTGGACAGGATTAAATGAAAAACTGTTTTTT. Encoded protein: CSGWTGLNEKLFF.

The gene calls are TRBV7-9 and TRBJ1-1; D perhaps matches TRBD1 (5 bases). Germline V gene sequence: CDR1 SEHNR, CDR2 FQNEAQ (reference sequence). This CDR3 is built from 14 residues. Trimming took 5 bases from V and 1 from J, leaving 11 bases between them. The CDR3 loop is CASSQTGRNTEAFF. CDR3 nucleotide sequence: TGTGCCAGCAGCCAAACAGGCAGGAACACTGAAGCTTTCTTT. The whole variable domain, remainder taken from reference TRBV7-9 and TRBJ1-1, is DTGVSQNPRHKITKRGQNVTFRCDPISEHNRLYWYRQTLGQGPEFLTYFQNEAQLEKSRLLSDRFSAERPKGSFSTLEIQRTEQGDSAMYLCASSQTGRNTEAFFGQGTRLTVV.

J is TRBJ1-2 and V is TRBV29-1; tentative D call: TRBD1 (5 bases). The CDR3 covers 14 residues. V gave up 6 bases and J gave up 6 bases, with 20 bases separating them. Per the germline V gene, CDR1 is SQVTM and CDR2 is ANQGSEA. In DNA form, the CDR3 reads TGCAGCGTCGCATACCGACAGTCCTGGAATGGCTACACCTTC. Translated: CSVAYRQSWNGYTF.

The chain combines TRBV13 with TRBJ2-7; the D is unclear. V lost 5 bases and J lost 1, with 3 bases in between. The CDR3 has 11 amino acids. Germline V gives CDR1 PRHDT, CDR2 FYEKMQ (reference sequence). DNA for the CDR3: TGTGCCAGCAGCCGGTCCTACGAGCAGTACTTC. Its translation: CASSRSYEQYF.

This clone showed up just a few times. V usage is TRBV9 and J usage is TRBJ2-3; 8 positions match TRBD2. Germline V lookup: CDR1 SGDLS, CDR2 YYNGEE. The CDR3 extends over 14 amino acids. V lost 0 bases and J lost 7; bases outside the gene matches: 4. CDR3 nucleotides: TGTGCCAGCAGCGTAGTAGCGGGGCAAAATACGCAGTATTTT. Protein product: CASSVVAGQNTQYF.

This clone came up a few times. The chain employs TRBV7-6 and TRBJ2-1, with 8 bases matching TRBD2. The V gene end was trimmed by 5 bases and the J gene end by 8 bases; junction bases not matched to a gene: 5. Germline V lookup: CDR1 SGHVS, CDR2 FNYEAQ. This CDR3 is 13 amino acids long. The DNA for the CDR3 is TGTGCCAGCAGCCCCCGGACTAGCTATGAGCAGTTCTTC. Protein sequence: CASSPRTSYEQFF.